This T cell receptor beta chain was found in a study of blood T cell repertoires in COVID-19. For the study at large: Nucleic acid was either cDNA or gDNA, and it came from T cells, B-cell-depleted T cells, or PBMCs.

The study drew participants aged about 18 to 95 years from 20 to 30 US areas. Cohorts were based on clinical histories the participants reported. Cohort 3 recovered donors had two negative PCRs, clearance, or symptom resolution. Germline V gene lookup returns CDR1 SQVTM and CDR2 ANQGSEA. This CDR3 spans 13 amino acids. The V end was cut by 7 bases, the J end by 5 bases, with 17 bases between. Sequenced by immunoSEQ multiplex PCR; TCRdb stores in-frame clones only, minus some. Here the sample spans around 200,000 clones, around 85% being singletons. The rearrangement joins TRBV29-1 to TRBJ2-5, with D perhaps matching TRBD1 (5 bases). This TCR came from a man between 35 and 55 years old who had recovered from COVID-19. Sequencing input: PBMCs or T cells enriched from blood (not recorded which). CDR3 region: CSGHSWSGETQYF. In DNA, the CDR3 is TGCAGCGGACACAGCTGGTCAGGGGAGACCCAGTACTTC.